Below, 6 T cell receptor beta chains from the same sample are listed, as sequenced in a study of cytomegalovirus exposure and HLA in healthy donors. Primers included in the PCR were 60 Vbeta and 13 Jbeta primers. Using immunoSEQ multiplex PCR, the repertoire was profiled, and TCRdb retains in-frame clones only, with some absent. This table has 75,000 to 100,000 clones, over 65% appearing once. Sequenced sample: PBMCs. The receptors derive from a male donor in good health and CMV-seronegative.

J is TRBJ1-5 and V is TRBV4-2, with 9 bases fitting TRBD1. The V gene end was trimmed by 3 bases and the J gene end by 3 bases; junction bases not matched to a gene: 3. From germline, CDR1 is LGHNA and CDR2 YNFKEQ. This CDR3 is built from 15 residues. CDR3 bases: TGTGCCAGCAGCCAGGGACAGGGCTTCAATCAGCCCCAGCATTTT. It translates to CASSQGQGFNQPQHF.

The gene calls are TRBV6-5 and TRBJ1-2; 7 bases fit TRBD1. Germline V CDR1 and CDR2: MNHEY, SVGAGI. Germline trimming cut 3 bases from V and 7 bases from J; bases unmatched to any gene: 14. This CDR3 has 16 residues. In DNA, the CDR3 is TGTGCCAGCAGTTATTCTACAAACAGGGGAAATGGTGGCTACACCTTC. This sequence encodes CASSYSTNRGNGGYTF.

The rearrangement uses TRBV6-5 and TRBJ1-1; D gene uncertain. The CDR3 sequence is 13 residues long. With 0 bases removed from V and 4 bases from J, the gap between germline ends came to 6 bases. Germline V gene data show CDR1 as MNHEY and CDR2 as SVGAGI. The CDR3 reads CASSYSGVTEAFF. CDR3 nucleotides: TGTGCCAGCAGTTACTCGGGAGTCACTGAAGCTTTCTTT.

The genes are TRBV10-2 and TRBJ1-1, with D possibly matching TRBD1 (5 bases). The V gene's germline CDR1 is WSHSY and CDR2 SAAADI. The CDR3 length is 14 residues. Between the trimmed V and J ends, which lost 2 bases and 5 bases, there was a span of 12 bases. CDR3 protein: CASSEPGKGTEAFF. The CDR3 DNA follows: TGCGCCAGCAGTGAGCCAGGGAAAGGAACTGAAGCTTTCTTT.

J is TRBJ2-5 and V is TRBV19; 7 bases agree with TRBD1. Germline lookup yields CDR1 LNHDA and CDR2 SQIVND (reference sequence). The CDR3 consists of 12 residues. V lost 10 bases and J lost 1; bases outside the gene matches: 3. CDR3 in DNA: TGTGCCACTACAGGGGCCCAAGAGACCCAGTACTTC. Translating gives CATTGAQETQYF.

The J gene is TRBJ2-7, the V gene TRBV7-9; D gene ambiguous. V lost 1 base, J lost 6 bases, and 4 bases lay in between. The CDR3 covers 11 residues. Germline V gene lookup returns CDR1 SEHNR and CDR2 FQNEAQ (reference sequence). CDR3 sequence: CASSLVGEQYF. CDR3 nucleotides: TGTGCCAGCAGCTTAGTCGGCGAGCAGTACTTC. Looking up the rest from reference TRBV7-9 and TRBJ2-7 gives the full variable domain: DTGVSQNPRHKITKRGQNVTFRCDPISEHNRLYWYRQTLGQGPEFLTYFQNEAQLEKSRLLSDRFSAERPKGSFSTLEIQRTEQGDSAMYLCASSLVGEQYFGPGTRLTVT.